This TCR beta chain is from a study of T cell responses to AZD1222 COVID-19 vaccine. Germline CDR1 SNHLY, CDR2 FYNNEI. V was clipped by 5 bases and J by 6 bases; unmatched bases: 8. This CDR3 region has 15 residues. Remarks on this clone: Its specificity is unknown.

Study findings and constraints: Baseline testing showed seropositivity in only a handful of AZD1222 recipients. The donor cohort was predominantly white British with a female majority, and clonal diversity may have been underestimated.

Only in-frame clones appear in the TCRdb table, and some are missing; sequencing was by immunoSEQ multiplex PCR. The data contain about 110,000 clones, over 85% of them singletons. Sequences were derived from peripheral blood, sampled on day 0 of MenACWY control vaccination. The genes are TRBV2 and TRBJ1-2; 11 positions agree with TRBD1. The receptor's source is an adult in good health. The CDR3 DNA reads as TGTGCCAGCAGTTCAAGGGGACAGGGGGGAGATGGCTACACCTTC. It codes for CASSSRGQGGDGYTF.